The T cell receptor (beta chain) under discussion was sequenced for a study of T cell responses to AZD1222 COVID-19 vaccine. For the study at large: Some second doses came at about 4 weeks and others at about 12 weeks; these were pooled. Study outcomes and limitations: Spike-specific TCRs gained breadth and depth after people received two AZD1222 doses. Targets within unmutated variant regions were reportedly found for nearly half of spike-specific TCRs.

V lost 4 bases, J lost 6 bases, and 15 bases lay in between. Germline V lookup: CDR1 MNHEY, CDR2 SVGAGI. The CDR3 is 15 amino acids. The repertoire was sequenced with immunoSEQ multiplex PCR; TCRdb's copy has only in-frame clones and lacks some. The profile shows 100,000 or so clones, roughly 84% of them singletons. To note about this clone: Its specificity is not known.

The source is an adult in good health. V is TRBV6-5 and J is TRBJ1-4; weak D call: TRBD1 (5 bases). The sample consisted of peripheral blood, taken on day 0 of AZD1222 vaccination. CDR3 coding DNA: TGTGCCAGCAGTTTAGCCGGGACGGAATATGAAAAACTGTTTTTT. As protein: CASSLAGTEYEKLFF.